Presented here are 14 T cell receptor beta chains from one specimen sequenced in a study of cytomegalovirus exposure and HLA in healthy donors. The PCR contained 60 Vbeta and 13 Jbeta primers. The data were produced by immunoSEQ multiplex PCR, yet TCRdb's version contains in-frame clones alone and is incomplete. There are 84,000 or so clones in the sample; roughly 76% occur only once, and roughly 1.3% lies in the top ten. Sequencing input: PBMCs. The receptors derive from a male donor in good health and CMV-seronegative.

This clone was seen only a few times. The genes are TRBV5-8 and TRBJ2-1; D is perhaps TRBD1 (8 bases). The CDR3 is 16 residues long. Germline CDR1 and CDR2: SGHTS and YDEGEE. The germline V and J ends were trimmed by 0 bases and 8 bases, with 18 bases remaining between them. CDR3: CASSLGLTGGEYEQFF. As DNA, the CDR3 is TGTGCCAGCAGCTTGGGACTTACAGGGGGGGAATATGAGCAGTTCTTC.

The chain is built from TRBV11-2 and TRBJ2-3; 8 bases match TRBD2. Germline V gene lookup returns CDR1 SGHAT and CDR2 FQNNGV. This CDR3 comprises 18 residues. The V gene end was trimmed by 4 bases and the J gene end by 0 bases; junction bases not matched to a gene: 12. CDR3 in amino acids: CASSSGYSGSSSTDTQYF. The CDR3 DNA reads TGTGCCAGCAGCTCCGGGTACAGCGGGAGCTCTAGCACAGATACGCAGTATTTT.

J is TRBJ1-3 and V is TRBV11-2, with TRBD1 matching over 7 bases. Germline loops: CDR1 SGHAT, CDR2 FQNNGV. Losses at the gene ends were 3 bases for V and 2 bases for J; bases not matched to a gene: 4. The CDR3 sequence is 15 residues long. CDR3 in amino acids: CASSFQGTAGNTIYF. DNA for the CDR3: TGTGCCAGCAGCTTTCAGGGGACAGCTGGAAACACCATATATTTT.

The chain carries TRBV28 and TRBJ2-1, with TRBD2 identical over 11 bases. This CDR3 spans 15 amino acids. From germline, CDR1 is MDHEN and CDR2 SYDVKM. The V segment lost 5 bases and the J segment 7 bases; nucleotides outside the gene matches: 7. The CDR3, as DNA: TGTGCCAGCAGTCGAACTAGCGGGGGAAGAAATGAGCAGTTCTTC. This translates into CASSRTSGGRNEQFF.

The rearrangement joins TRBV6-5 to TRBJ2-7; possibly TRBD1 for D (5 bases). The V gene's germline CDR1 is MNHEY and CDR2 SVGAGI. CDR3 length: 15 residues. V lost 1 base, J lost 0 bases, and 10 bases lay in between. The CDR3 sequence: CASSYYGQGSYEQYF. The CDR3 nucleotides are TGTGCCAGCAGTTACTATGGGCAGGGCTCCTACGAGCAGTACTTC.

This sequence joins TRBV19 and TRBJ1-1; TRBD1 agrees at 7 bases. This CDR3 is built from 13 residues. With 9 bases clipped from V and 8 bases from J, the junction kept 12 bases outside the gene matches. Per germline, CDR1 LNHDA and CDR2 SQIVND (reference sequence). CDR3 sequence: CASTNSPGQEAFF. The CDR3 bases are TGTGCCAGCACCAACTCCCCGGGACAGGAAGCTTTCTTT. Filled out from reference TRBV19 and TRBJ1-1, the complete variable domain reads DGGITQSPKYLFRKEGQNVTLSCEQNLNHDAMYWYRQDPGQGLRLIYYSQIVNDFQKGDIAEGYSVSREKKESFPLTVTSAQKNPTAFYLCASTNSPGQEAFFGQGTRLTVV.

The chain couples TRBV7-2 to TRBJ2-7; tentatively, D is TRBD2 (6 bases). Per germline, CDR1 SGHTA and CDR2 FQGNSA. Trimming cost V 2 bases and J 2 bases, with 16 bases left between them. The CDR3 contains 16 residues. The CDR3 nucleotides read TGTGCCAGCAGCTTAACTAGCCGGGGCCCCACCTACGAGCAGTACTTC. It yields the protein CASSLTSRGPTYEQYF. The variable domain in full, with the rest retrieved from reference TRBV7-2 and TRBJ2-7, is GAGVSQSPSNKVTEKGKDVELRCDPISGHTALYWYRQSLGQGLEFLIYFQGNSAPDKSGLPSDRFSAERTGGSVSTLTIQRTQQEDSAVYLCASSLTSRGPTYEQYFGPGTRLTVT.

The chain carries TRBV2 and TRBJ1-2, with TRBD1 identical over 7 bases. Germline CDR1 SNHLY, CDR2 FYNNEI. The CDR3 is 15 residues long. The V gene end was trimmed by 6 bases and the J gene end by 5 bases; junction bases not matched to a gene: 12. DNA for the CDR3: TGTGCCAGCAGCCCTACGACAGGGTACGGATATGGCTACACCTTC. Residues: CASSPTTGYGYGYTF.

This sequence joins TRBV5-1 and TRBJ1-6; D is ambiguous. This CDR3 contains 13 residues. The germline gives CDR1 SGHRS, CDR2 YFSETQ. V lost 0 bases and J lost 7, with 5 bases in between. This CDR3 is CASSLGENSPLHF. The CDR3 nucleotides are TGCGCCAGCAGCTTGGGGGAGAATTCACCCCTCCACTTT.

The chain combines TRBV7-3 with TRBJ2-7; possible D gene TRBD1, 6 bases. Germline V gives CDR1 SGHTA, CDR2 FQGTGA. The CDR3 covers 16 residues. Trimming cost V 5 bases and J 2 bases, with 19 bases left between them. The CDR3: CASSPSPTGRPYEQYF. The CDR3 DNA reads TGTGCCAGCAGCCCTAGCCCTACAGGGAGACCCTACGAGCAGTACTTC.

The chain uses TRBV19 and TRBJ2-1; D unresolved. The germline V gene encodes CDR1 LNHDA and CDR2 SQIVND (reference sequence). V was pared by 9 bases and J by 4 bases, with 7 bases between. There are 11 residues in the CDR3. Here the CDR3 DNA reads TGTGCCAGCGGAGAGTACAATGAGCAGTTCTTC. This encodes CASGEYNEQFF.

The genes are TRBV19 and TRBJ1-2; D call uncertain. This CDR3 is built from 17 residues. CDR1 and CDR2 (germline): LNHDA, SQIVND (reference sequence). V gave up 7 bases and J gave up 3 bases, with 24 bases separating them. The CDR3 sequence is CASIPGRGSLSHYGYTF. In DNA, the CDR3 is TGTGCCAGTATCCCGGGCAGAGGGTCCCTAAGTCACTATGGCTACACCTTC. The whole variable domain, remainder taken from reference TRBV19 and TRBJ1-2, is DGGITQSPKYLFRKEGQNVTLSCEQNLNHDAMYWYRQDPGQGLRLIYYSQIVNDFQKGDIAEGYSVSREKKESFPLTVTSAQKNPTAFYLCASIPGRGSLSHYGYTFGSGTRLTVV.

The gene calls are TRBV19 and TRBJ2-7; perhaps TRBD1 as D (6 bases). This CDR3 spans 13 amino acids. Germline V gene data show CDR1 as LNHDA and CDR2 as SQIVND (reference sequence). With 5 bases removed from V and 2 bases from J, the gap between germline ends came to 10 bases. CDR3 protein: CASSPGQTYEQYF. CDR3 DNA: TGTGCCAGTAGTCCGGGACAAACCTACGAGCAGTACTTC. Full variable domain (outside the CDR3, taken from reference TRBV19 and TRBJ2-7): DGGITQSPKYLFRKEGQNVTLSCEQNLNHDAMYWYRQDPGQGLRLIYYSQIVNDFQKGDIAEGYSVSREKKESFPLTVTSAQKNPTAFYLCASSPGQTYEQYFGPGTRLTVT.

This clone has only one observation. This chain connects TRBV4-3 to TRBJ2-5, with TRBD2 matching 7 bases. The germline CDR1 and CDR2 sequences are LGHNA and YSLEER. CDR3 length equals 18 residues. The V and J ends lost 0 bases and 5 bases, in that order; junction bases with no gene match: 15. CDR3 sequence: CASSQDVGLAVTGETQYF. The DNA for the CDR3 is TGCGCCAGCAGCCAAGATGTGGGCCTAGCGGTGACCGGGGAGACCCAGTACTTC.